These 11 T cell receptor beta chains were sequenced from one sample in a study of OX40 agonist ivuxolimab in advanced cancers. TCRdb's table, derived via immunoSEQ multiplex PCR, lists solely in-frame clones and lacks some. Of about 82,000 clones listed, 75% to 90% are singletons. The sample here was CD4+ or CD8+ T cells sorted from blood, taken in a trial of the OX40 agonist ivuxolimab. The receptors here all came from an adult with an advanced solid tumor such as melanoma, head and neck, liver or kidney cancer.

This chain uses TRBV5-1 with TRBJ2-5, with a possible D match to TRBD1 (6 bases). The J call is in doubt because the DNA end fits TRBJ2-7 better. The CDR3 extends over 16 amino acids. Germline CDR1 SGHRS, CDR2 YFSETQ. CDR3 DNA: TGCGCCAGCAGCTTGGTCCCGGACAGCGCAGGGAACGAGCAGTACTTC. It encodes CASSLVPDSAGNEQYF.

The V and J genes are TRBV5-5 and TRBJ1-2, with D possibly matching TRBD1 (5 bases). Trimming cost V 0 bases and J 4 bases, with 13 bases left between them. Germline V CDR1 and CDR2: SGHKS, YYEKEE (reference sequence). This CDR3 has 15 residues. Written as DNA, the CDR3 is TGTGCCAGCAGCTTGGTTCAGGGCGACGGCTATGGCTACACCTTC. Translation: CASSLVQGDGYGYTF.

This clone was seen once. This sequence joins TRBV6-6 and TRBJ2-7; 8 nucleotides agree with TRBD2. The junction had 10 bases not matched to a gene; V was cut back by 6 bases and J by 6 bases. CDR1 and CDR2 from the germline V gene are MNHNY and SVGAGI (reference sequence). The CDR3 is made up of 14 amino acids. The CDR3 loop is CASRSGRGAGEQYF. In DNA form, the CDR3 reads TGTGCCAGCAGGAGCGGGCGGGGGGCTGGCGAGCAGTACTTC.

The chain employs TRBV18 and TRBJ2-2; 7 bases are a match to TRBD1. V lost 3 bases and J lost 0; bases outside the gene matches: 4. Germline CDR1 KGHSH, CDR2 LQKENI. CDR3 length: 16 residues. The CDR3 spells CASSPRTGSNTGELFF. For the CDR3, the DNA is TGTGCCAGCTCACCTCGGACAGGTTCGAACACCGGGGAGCTGTTTTTT.

This clone appeared once. The CDR3 is CASTQHRIAKNIQYF. The CDR3 DNA sequence: TGTGCCAGCACCCAACACCGGATAGCCAAAAACATTCAGTACTTC. This chain joins TRBV6-6 and TRBJ2-4; the D is unclear. There are 15 residues in the CDR3. V was shortened by 7 bases and J by 0 bases, with 13 bases between the two germline ends. Germline V gene sequence: CDR1 MNHNY, CDR2 SVGAGI (reference sequence).

This clone was found once. The gene calls are TRBV6-5 and TRBJ1-1; D is unclear. Trimming left V 5 bases short and J 11 bases short, with 12 bases between. This CDR3 is 11 amino acids long. Germline V gene lookup returns CDR1 MNHEY and CDR2 SVGAGI. CDR3 amino acids: CASSPRWAAFF. As DNA, the CDR3 is TGTGCCAGCAGTCCCCGATGGGCGGCTTTCTTT.

The rearrangement links TRBV30 to TRBJ1-5; TRBD1 matches at 10 bases. Germline-derived CDR1 and CDR2 are GTSNPN and SVGIG (reference sequence). After removal of 1 base from V and 7 bases from J, the junction contained 7 bases not matched to a gene. This CDR3 contains 15 residues. The DNA of the CDR3 is TGTGCCTGGAGTGCGACAGGGGGCTTGGGACAGCCCCAGCATTTT. Its translation is CAWSATGGLGQPQHF.

This clone showed up just a few times. Different DNA sequences within this sample yield the same CDR3. The rearrangement joins TRBV4-1 to TRBJ1-5; the D is unclear. Germline CDR1 is MGHRA and CDR2 is YSYEKL. Trimming pared 2 bases from V and 4 bases from J, leaving 6 bases between. The CDR3 has 13 residues. The CDR3 coding sequence is TGCGCCAGCAGCCAAAACGAAAATCAGCCCCAGCATTTT. Translation: CASSQNENQPQHF.

This clone is a singleton in its sample. The rearrangement uses TRBV5-4 and TRBJ1-4; TRBD1 matches 7 bases. CDR1 SGHNT and CDR2 YYREEE come from the germline V gene (reference sequence). J was trimmed by 6 bases and V by 4 bases; bases with no gene match: 9. This CDR3 is built from 15 residues. The CDR3 region is CASSNGRQGDEKLFF. As DNA, the CDR3 is TGTGCCAGCAGCAACGGACGACAGGGAGATGAAAAACTGTTTTTT. Full variable domain (remainder filled in from reference TRBV5-4 and TRBJ1-4): ETGVTQSPTHLIKTRGQQVTLRCSSQSGHNTVSWYQQALGQGPQFIFQYYREEENGRGNFPPRFSGLQFPNYSSELNVNALELDDSALYLCASSNGRQGDEKLFFGSGTQLSVL.

The rearrangement joins TRBV7-2 to TRBJ1-5; no firm D call. V was clipped by 1 base and J by 2 bases, with 9 bases between them. CDR1 SGHTA and CDR2 FQGNSA come from the germline V gene. This CDR3 spans 15 amino acids. As DNA, the CDR3 is TGTGCCAGCAGCTTAGACGGAGGAGGCAATCAGCCCCAGCATTTT. The encoded protein is CASSLDGGGNQPQHF. The full variable domain, its missing parts supplied by reference TRBV7-2 and TRBJ1-5, is GAGVSQSPSNKVTEKGKDVELRCDPISGHTALYWYRQSLGQGLEFLIYFQGNSAPDKSGLPSDRFSAERTGGSVSTLTIQRTQQEDSAVYLCASSLDGGGNQPQHFGDGTRLSIL.

The rearrangement uses TRBV15 and TRBJ2-3; TRBD1 is a possible D gene (5 bases). CDR1 and CDR2 from the germline V gene are LNHNV and YYDKDF (reference sequence). CDR3 length equals 15 residues. V gave up 2 bases and J gave up 1 base, with 10 bases separating them. CDR3 in DNA: TGTGCCACCAGCAGACGTTCACAGGGCACAGATACGCAGTATTTT. Translation: CATSRRSQGTDTQYF.